Listed below are T cell receptor beta chains from one sample, sequenced in a study of T cells in Graves' hyperthyroidism and ophthalmopathy. TCRdb called the multiplex PCR reads again in MiXCR, with one record for every CDR3 protein. The data hold 450,000 to 600,000 distinct CDR3 sequences, with roughly 21% observed a single time. Sequencing was performed on blood. The source of these receptors is a man aged 35-49 years with Graves' ophthalmopathy. Both conserved end residues are part of each CDR3. Fields, in order: D gene, clone size, V gene, J gene, CDR3 DNA, CDR3 protein. D genes are given only for firm matches. Not every row has a clone size; where given, it reads once, few, many or a size class.

>TRBD2|NA|TRBV28|TRBJ2-7
TGTGCCAGCAGTGACGGACTAGCGGGAGGGAAAGCCTACGAGCAGTACTTC
CASSDGLAGGKAYEQYF
>NA|NA|TRBV29-1|TRBJ2-3
TGCAGCGTCTCCGGCACAGATACGCAGTATTTT
CSVSGTDTQYF
>NA|NA|TRBV2|TRBJ1-5
TGTGCCAGCAGTGAAGGCTCCGGGTCGGCTCAGCCCCAGCATTTT
CASSEGSGSAQPQHF
>NA|many|TRBV28|TRBJ1-2
TGTGCCAGCAGTTTAGGGGGGGAAAACTATGGCTACACCTTC
CASSLGGENYGYTF
>NA|NA|TRBV20-1|TRBJ2-5
TGCAGTGCTAGAGATGGGGTCAGAGTTGTAGAGACCCAGTACTTC
CSARDGVRVVETQYF
>TRBD1|many|TRBV7-8|TRBJ1-5
TGTGCCACCACTTCGACAGGGATTCAGCCCCAGCATTTT
CATTSTGIQPQHF
>TRBD1|many|TRBV11-2|TRBJ1-6
TGTGCCAGCAGCTTACGGGACAGGGCCTATAATTCACCCCTCCACTTT
CASSLRDRAYNSPLHF
>NA|NA|TRBV7-9|TRBJ1-2
TGTGCCAGCAGCACCTCCCGCAGGGGCATTTATGGCTACACCTTC
CASSTSRRGIYGYTF
>TRBD1|NA|TRBV29-1|TRBJ2-7
TGCAGCGTTCTTCGGACAGGGACCTACGAGCAGTACTTC
CSVLRTGTYEQYF
>TRBD1|NA|TRBV10-3|TRBJ1-2
TGTGCCATCAGTGAGCGGGACAGCGGAAGAGATGGCTACACCTTC
CAISERDSGRDGYTF
>NA|few|TRBV10-1|TRBJ2-3
TGCGCCAGCAGTGATGGGGACTCAACAGATACGCAGTATTTT
CASSDGDSTDTQYF